Below are 23 T cell receptor beta chains sequenced from a single sample in a study of blood T cell repertoires in COVID-19. Libraries were prepared by immunoSEQ multiplex PCR; TCRdb keeps only in-frame clonotypes and omits some of them. The sample lists over 200,000 clones; 88% were seen once. Sequencing was carried out using PBMCs or T cells enriched from blood (not recorded which). Receptor source: a woman in her 40s with acute COVID-19.

The rearrangement links TRBV7-2 to TRBJ2-1; 15 positions agree with TRBD2. Germline loops: CDR1 SGHTA, CDR2 FQGNSA. The V and J ends lost 5 bases and 7 bases, in that order; junction bases with no gene match: 6. This CDR3 has 16 amino acids. In nucleotides, the CDR3 is TGTGCCAGCAGCACCGGGACTAGCGGGAGGTGGAATGAGCAGTTCTTC. This sequence encodes CASSTGTSGRWNEQFF.

This sequence joins TRBV7-8 and TRBJ1-5; D gene uncertain. This CDR3 is 15 amino acids long. CDR1 and CDR2 from the germline V gene are SGHVS and FQNEAQ. Trimming stripped 1 base from V and 0 bases from J, with 7 bases between. The CDR3 DNA is TGTGCCAGCAGCTTAGGACACGATAGCAATCAGCCCCAGCATTTT. Translating it yields CASSLGHDSNQPQHF.

This clone was counted once. This chain joins TRBV19 and TRBJ2-1, with 7 bases that match TRBD2. Germline loops: CDR1 LNHDA, CDR2 SQIVND (reference sequence). The CDR3 is 16 amino acids. The J segment lost 0 bases and the V segment lost 2 bases, leaving 4 bases of the junction unmatched. Here the CDR3 reads CASSIIGGSSYNEQFF. The DNA of the CDR3 is TGTGCCAGTAGTATAATTGGCGGGAGCTCCTACAATGAGCAGTTCTTC.

The chain employs TRBV9 and TRBJ2-7; 10 positions agree with TRBD2. The length of the CDR3 is 16 residues. The germline V gene encodes CDR1 SGDLS and CDR2 YYNGEE. The ends lost 0 bases at V and 2 bases at J; junction bases unmatched: 5. This CDR3 is CASSVAASGGPYEQYF. Here the CDR3 DNA reads TGTGCCAGCAGCGTAGCCGCTAGCGGGGGACCCTACGAGCAGTACTTC.

V is TRBV23-1 and J is TRBJ2-7; D gene uncertain. TRBV23-1 belongs to the ORF category, with a function that is uncertain. The CDR3 loop spans 9 amino acids. The germline V and J ends were trimmed by 2 bases and 13 bases, with 6 bases remaining between them. The CDR3 nucleotides read TGCGCCAGCAGTCAACACAGTTACGTC. Its translation is CASSQHSYV.

The CDR3 region has the DNA TGTGCCAGCAGCTTAGATCGGGGGACAGCCCCCTACGAGCAGTACTTC. Residues: CASSLDRGTAPYEQYF. The chain has TRBV7-9 and TRBJ2-7, with D perhaps TRBD1 (7 bases). Germline CDR1 and CDR2: SEHNR and FQNEAQ (reference sequence). Trimming took off 1 base at V and 2 bases at J, with 15 bases between the two ends. The CDR3 is made up of 16 amino acids.

The V call is TRBV9, the J call TRBJ1-2; 8 positions match TRBD1. The CDR3 length is 15 residues. J gave up 3 bases and V 0 bases, and 4 bases lay outside the gene matches. Germline CDR1 reads SGDLS; CDR2 reads YYNGEE. The chain's CDR3 is CASSVGNRGDYGYTF. CDR3 sequence (DNA): TGTGCCAGCAGCGTAGGAAACAGGGGGGACTATGGCTACACCTTC.

This sequence joins TRBV10-2 and TRBJ1-4; 7 bases line up with TRBD1. The CDR3 spans 14 residues. Germline V lookup: CDR1 WSHSY, CDR2 SAAADI. Losses at the gene ends were 2 bases for V and 8 bases for J; bases not matched to a gene: 5. The CDR3 DNA is TGCGCCAGCAGTGAGCTACAGGGGAACGAAAAACTGTTTTTT. Residues: CASSELQGNEKLFF.

For the CDR3, the DNA is TGTGCCAGCAGCCAGTACAGCTCTGGAAACACCATATATTTT. It yields the protein CASSQYSSGNTIYF. The chain couples TRBV14 to TRBJ1-3; D ambiguous. CDR3 length: 14 residues. Trimming removed 3 bases from V and 0 bases from J, with 6 bases in between. CDR1 is SGHDN, CDR2 FVKESK, per germline.

The rearrangement links TRBV6-5 to TRBJ1-2, with TRBD1 identical over 7 bases. This CDR3 is 12 amino acids long. The V gene end was trimmed by 10 bases and the J gene end by 8 bases; junction bases not matched to a gene: 10. Germline V gene data show CDR1 as MNHEY and CDR2 as SVGAGI. The CDR3 loop is CATFRDRRGYTF. The DNA for the CDR3 is TGTGCCACTTTCCGGGACAGAAGGGGCTACACCTTC.

The chain carries TRBV18 and TRBJ1-1; TRBD1 is a possible D gene (6 bases). The V gene lost 3 bases and the J gene lost 4 bases, with 6 bases spanning the gap. The CDR3 covers 12 residues. Germline V CDR1 and CDR2: KGHSH, LQKENI. The CDR3 region has the DNA TGTGCCAGCTCACCGGACAGCACTGAAGCTTTCTTT. This translates into CASSPDSTEAFF. The full variable domain, completed using reference TRBV18 and TRBJ1-1, is NAGVMQNPRHLVRRRGQEARLRCSPMKGHSHVYWYRQLPEEGLKFMVYLQKENIIDESGMPKERFSAEFPKEGPSILRIQQVVRGDSAAYFCASSPDSTEAFFGQGTRLTVV.

This chain uses TRBV11-3 with TRBJ2-3; 12 nucleotides match TRBD2. Germline assignment: CDR1 SGHNT and CDR2 YENEEA. V gave up 3 bases and J gave up 2 bases; unmatched junction bases: 6. The CDR3 runs 17 residues. In nucleotides, the CDR3 is TGTGCCAGCAGCTTCTCCGGACTAGCGGGATTCACAGATACGCAGTATTTT. Protein: CASSFSGLAGFTDTQYF.

This clone was counted a single time. The chain carries TRBV28 and TRBJ1-2; TRBD1 matches 7 bases. Per germline, CDR1 MDHEN and CDR2 SYDVKM. There are 15 residues in the CDR3. V lost 3 bases to trimming and J lost 5 bases; unmatched junction nucleotides: 9. CDR3 coding DNA: TGTGCCAGCAGTTTCCCGACAGGGACTTCATATGGCTACACCTTC. Its protein product is CASSFPTGTSYGYTF.

The rearrangement links TRBV7-9 to TRBJ1-1, with D possibly TRBD1 on 5 matching bases. This CDR3 has 14 residues. The germline CDR1 and CDR2 sequences are SEHNR and FQNEAQ (reference sequence). Trimming pared 7 bases from V and 2 bases from J, leaving 14 bases between. The CDR3 DNA follows: TGTGCCAGCACCGGTCGTGGGGCTAACACTGAAGCTTTCTTT. Its translation: CASTGRGANTEAFF.

This chain uses TRBV7-9 with TRBJ2-1, with 7 bases identical to TRBD2. In germline, CDR1 is SEHNR, CDR2 FQNEAQ (reference sequence). The V gene end was trimmed by 2 bases and the J gene end by 7 bases; junction bases not matched to a gene: 5. The CDR3 has 14 amino acids. The CDR3 DNA is TGTGCCAGCAGCTTACCGGGGGGATTGAATGAGCAGTTCTTC. This codes for CASSLPGGLNEQFF.

This chain joins TRBV6-2 or TRBV6-3 and TRBJ1-1, with 9 positions matching TRBD1. CDR1 is MNHEY and CDR2 is SVGEGT in the germline V gene. The CDR3 is 13 amino acids. Losses at the gene ends were 4 bases for V and 8 bases for J; bases not matched to a gene: 5. CDR3 loop: CASSSGQGVEAFF. The DNA of the CDR3 is TGTGCCAGCAGTTCGGGACAGGGCGTCGAAGCTTTCTTT.

The V and J genes are TRBV5-1 and TRBJ1-3; perhaps TRBD1 as D (5 bases). Germline lookup yields CDR1 SGHRS and CDR2 YFSETQ. The CDR3 covers 15 residues. Trimming pared 0 bases from V and 6 bases from J, leaving 13 bases between. CDR3 bases: TGCGCCAGCAGCTTGGCCGGGGGGAGAGAAAACACCATATATTTT. It is translated as CASSLAGGRENTIYF. Full variable domain (remainder filled in from reference TRBV5-1 and TRBJ1-3): KAGVTQTPRYLIKTRGQQVTLSCSPISGHRSVSWYQQTPGQGLQFLFEYFSETQRNKGNFPGRFSGRQFSNSRSEMNVSTLELGDSALYLCASSLAGGRENTIYFGEGSWLTVV.

The chain uses TRBV4-3 and TRBJ2-3; no definite D call. V gave up 0 bases and J gave up 2 bases, with 18 bases separating them. The CDR3 totals 18 residues. The germline V gene has CDR1 LGHNA and CDR2 YSLEER. The CDR3 loop is CASSQDSSILQITDTQYF. In DNA, the CDR3 is TGCGCCAGCAGCCAAGATTCCTCCATCTTACAAATCACAGATACGCAGTATTTT.

The chain carries TRBV3-1 (or the pseudogene TRBV3-2) and TRBJ1-5; TRBD1 might be the D (5 bases). The CDR3 spans 14 residues. Germline CDR1 is LGHDT and CDR2 is YNNKEL (reference sequence). Between the trimmed V and J ends, which lost 2 bases and 7 bases, there was a span of 12 bases. The CDR3 region has the DNA TGTGCCAGCAGCCAACGGGGGAAGGGCCAGCCCCAGCATTTT. This translates into CASSQRGKGQPQHF.

J is TRBJ1-6 and V is TRBV7-2; 10 nucleotides line up with TRBD1. CDR1 is SGHTA and CDR2 is FQGNSA in the germline V gene. The CDR3 has 16 amino acids. Trimming cost V 4 bases and J 9 bases; bases outside gene matches: 9. CDR3 DNA: TGTGCCAGCAGCTCTTTGGGGGGGACAGGGGTTTCACCCCTCCACTTT. Translated, it gives CASSSLGGTGVSPLHF.

The gene calls are TRBV7-9 and TRBJ2-7; D perhaps matches TRBD1 (5 bases). CDR1 is SEHNR, CDR2 FQNEAQ, per germline (reference sequence). The CDR3 contains 17 residues. Trimming cost V 1 base and J 3 bases, with 19 bases left between them. CDR3 loop: CASSLGGPGGLGYEQYF. For the CDR3, the DNA is TGTGCCAGCAGCTTAGGGGGCCCTGGCGGATTGGGCTACGAGCAGTACTTC.

The J gene is TRBJ2-3, the V gene TRBV7-9, with TRBD1 identical over 9 bases. The germline gives CDR1 SEHNR, CDR2 FQNEAQ (reference sequence). The trim removed 6 bases at V and 6 bases at J, leaving 10 bases unmatched. The CDR3 covers 15 residues. CDR3 protein: CASSLGQGTSDTQYF. CDR3 in DNA: TGTGCCAGCAGTTTGGGACAGGGAACCTCGGATACGCAGTATTTT.

Here the CDR3 reads CASRMGDTGYSNQPQHF. DNA of the CDR3: TGTGCCAGTAGAATGGGTGATACAGGCTATAGCAATCAGCCCCAGCATTTT. The V and J genes are TRBV19 and TRBJ1-5; D may be TRBD1 (5 bases). V was shortened by 6 bases and J by 0 bases, with 18 bases between the two germline ends. Germline CDR1 reads LNHDA; CDR2 reads SQIVND (reference sequence). The CDR3 is 17 amino acids.